This T cell receptor (beta chain) was profiled in a study of vaccination and CD4 T cells after COVID-19. Background on the study: The study enrolled six male and four female convalescents, two of whom were Hispanic. Samples after vaccination came a median roughly 70 days past dose two, ranging 14 to 241.

The treatment: approximately 9-day PBMC culture with coronavirus spike peptide pools or control peptides (ViraFEST assay). As for this clonotype: Its specificity is not known.

Germline trimming cut 3 bases from V and 3 bases from J; bases unmatched to any gene: 7. This CDR3 is built from 16 residues. Germline V gene data show CDR1 as DFQATT and CDR2 as SNEGSKA (reference sequence). Sequencing of cultured CD4+ T cell DNA used the Oncomine TCR Beta short-read assay. TCRdb re-analysed the PCR reads in MiXCR, keeping a single row per CDR3 protein. The repertoire holds some 17,000 distinct CDR3 sequences, with more than 40% as singletons. The J gene is TRBJ2-2, the V gene TRBV20-1; TRBD2 aligns across 10 bases. The starting material was CD4+ T cells from blood, cultured in vitro, obtained after SARS-CoV-2 vaccination. This TCR was sampled from a human donor who had recovered from COVID-19. The CDR3 spells CSASEGTSAYTGELFF. As DNA, the CDR3 is TGCAGTGCTAGCGAAGGGACTAGCGCGTACACCGGGGAGCTGTTTTTT.